A selection of T cell receptor beta chains follows, all from one sample in a study of Ad26.COV2.S vaccination and SARS-CoV-2 variants. Produced via immunoSEQ multiplex PCR; TCRdb's table is partial and in-frame only. The sample includes some 240,000 clones, approximately 90% of them seen just once. This specimen consisted of peripheral blood, obtained in a trial of Ad26.COV2.S vaccine versus placebo. The receptors were sampled from a person between 18 and 65 years old who received the Ad26.COV2.S COVID-19 vaccine or a placebo. The CDR3 runs from the conserved cysteine through the conserved F or W. A D gene is named only where the DNA matches it firmly. A row's size may be missing; if present it is once, few, many or a size class.

CDR3,DNA,D,J,V,size
CASRMGGSTDTQYF,TGTGCCAGTAGAATGGGAGGGTCCACAGATACGCAGTATTTT,TRBD2,TRBJ2-3,TRBV19,NA
CASSLYRQEAFF,TGTGCCAGCAGCTTATACAGGCAAGAAGCTTTCTTT,NA,TRBJ1-1,TRBV11-2,NA
CAISGDSGRLWNTEAFF,TGTGCCATCAGTGGAGACTCGGGACGACTGTGGAACACTGAAGCTTTCTTT,NA,TRBJ1-1,TRBV10-3,NA
CASSTLTTSGSNEQFF,TGCGCCAGCAGCACCCTTACGACTAGCGGGAGCAATGAGCAGTTCTTC,TRBD2,TRBJ2-1,TRBV5-1,NA
CASRTPGGGSPLHF,TGTGCCAGCAGAACCCCGGGGGGGGGTTCACCCCTCCACTTT,NA,TRBJ1-6,TRBV6-5,NA
CASSLRVGNTQYF,TGTGCCAGCAGTTTACGGGTGGGAAATACGCAGTATTTT,NA,TRBJ2-3,TRBV28,NA
CASSQETGPYGYTF,TGCGCCAGCAGCCAAGAGACGGGCCCCTATGGCTACACCTTC,NA,TRBJ1-2,TRBV4-3,NA
CASDQRDRGLNEQFF,TGCGCCAGCGATCAGAGGGACAGGGGGCTCAATGAGCAGTTCTTC,TRBD1,TRBJ2-1,TRBV4-1,NA
CASSEGFLDPRGSYEQYF,TGTGCCAGCAGTGAAGGGTTTTTGGACCCCCGGGGCTCCTACGAGCAGTACTTC,NA,TRBJ2-7,TRBV6-1,few
CASSYEGVMNTEAFF,TGTGCCAGCAGTTACGAGGGAGTTATGAACACTGAAGCTTTCTTT,NA,TRBJ1-1,TRBV6-5,NA
CASSIGESAGANVLTF,TGTGCCAGTAGTATCGGGGAAAGCGCTGGGGCCAACGTCCTGACTTTC,NA,TRBJ2-6,TRBV19,NA
CAISETWEYNEQFF,TGTGCCATCAGCGAAACCTGGGAGTACAATGAGCAGTTCTTC,NA,TRBJ2-1,TRBV10-3,many
CASSPRTEVGAKLFF,TGTGCCAGCTCACCCAGGACAGAAGTAGGTGCAAAACTGTTTTTT,NA,TRBJ1-4,TRBV18,NA
CASSQWHGTGAEKLFF,TGCGCCAGCAGCCAATGGCACGGGACAGGGGCTGAAAAACTGTTTTTT,TRBD1,TRBJ1-4,TRBV4-3,NA
CASIPSGQYNEQFF,TGTGCCAGCATCCCCAGCGGGCAGTACAATGAGCAGTTCTTC,NA,TRBJ2-1,TRBV7-9,NA
CASSWTGGERQPQHF,TGTGCCAGCAGTTGGACAGGGGGCGAGCGGCAGCCCCAGCATTTT,TRBD1,TRBJ1-5,TRBV6-6,NA
CASSLSSHNEQFF,TGTGCCAGCAGCTTATCCTCCCACAATGAGCAGTTCTTC,NA,TRBJ2-1,TRBV7-3,NA
CAWSDGASGANVLTF,TGTGCCTGGAGCGATGGCGCATCTGGGGCCAACGTCCTGACTTTC,NA,TRBJ2-6,TRBV30,NA
CAISESFLLLTSTDTQYF,TGTGCCATCAGTGAGTCGTTTCTCCTCCTTACTAGCACAGATACGCAGTATTTT,NA,TRBJ2-3,TRBV10-3,NA
CASSDRGGQPQHF,TGTGCCAGTAGTGACCGAGGTGGACAGCCCCAGCATTTT,NA,TRBJ1-5,TRBV19,NA
CASSRSKGNEQFF,TGTGCCAGCAGTCGTTCAAAGGGAAATGAGCAGTTCTTC,NA,TRBJ2-1,TRBV6-5,NA
CASSLGDLGLYEQYF,TGCGCCAGCAGCTTGGGAGACTTGGGGCTCTACGAGCAGTACTTC,NA,TRBJ2-7,TRBV5-1,NA
CASSQDRTSGDTQYF,TGTGCCAGCAGCCAAGATCGGACTAGCGGAGATACGCAGTATTTT,TRBD2,TRBJ2-3,TRBV4-2,NA
CALGQGSGYTF,TGTGCCCTCGGACAGGGGAGCGGCTACACCTTC,TRBD1,TRBJ1-2,TRBV30,NA
CASKTTDRNTGELFF,TGTGCCAGCAAAACGACAGATAGAAACACCGGGGAGCTGTTTTTT,NA,TRBJ2-2,TRBV7-2,NA
CASGAGLQNSPLHF,TGTGCCAGCGGCGCGGGCCTTCAGAATTCACCCCTCCACTTT,NA,TRBJ1-6,TRBV6-5,NA
CASSQWGGNEQFF,TGCGCCAGCAGCCAATGGGGGGGGAATGAGCAGTTCTTC,TRBD2,TRBJ2-1,TRBV4-3,few
CASSQASRTSGGPGETQYF,TGTGCCAGCAGCCAAGCCTCTAGGACTAGCGGGGGGCCGGGGGAGACCCAGTACTTC,TRBD2,TRBJ2-5,TRBV4-2,NA
CASSLSPVSVETQYF,TGTGCCAGCAGCTTGTCTCCCGTTTCGGTCGAGACCCAGTACTTC,NA,TRBJ2-5,TRBV5-4,once
CASSYLASGGNLVGEQFF,TGTGCCAGCAGTTACTTGGCTAGCGGGGGGAACTTAGTGGGTGAGCAGTTCTTC,TRBD2,TRBJ2-1,TRBV6-2/TRBV6-3,NA
CASSADRVIGGYTF,TGTGCCAGCTCAGCGGACAGGGTAATTGGAGGCTACACCTTC,TRBD1,TRBJ1-2,TRBV18,NA
CSVRGTAQYF,TGCAGCGTTCGCGGGACAGCGCAGTATTTT,NA,TRBJ2-3,TRBV29-1,NA
CAWSVPSLKWNSPLHF,TGTGCCTGGAGTGTACCCAGCCTGAAGTGGAATTCACCCCTCCACTTT,NA,TRBJ1-6,TRBV30,NA
CASSFPGPTYEQYF,TGTGCCAGCAGCTTCCCGGGCCCGACCTACGAGCAGTACTTC,NA,TRBJ2-7,TRBV7-9,NA
CASSPPRGDNTEAFF,TGTGCCAGCTCACCACCAAGAGGGGACAACACTGAAGCTTTCTTT,NA,TRBJ1-1,TRBV18,once
CASSPPGGRQTQYF,TGTGCCAGCAGCCCCCCCGGGGGCCGACAGACCCAGTACTTC,NA,TRBJ2-5,TRBV9,NA
CASSFPGRTDTQYF,TGTGCCAGCAGCTTCCCCGGTAGGACAGATACGCAGTATTTT,NA,TRBJ2-3,TRBV5-6,NA
CAWSVGTRFSRENTEAFF,TGTGCCTGGAGTGTAGGGACCAGATTTTCGCGGGAGAACACTGAAGCTTTCTTT,NA,TRBJ1-1,TRBV30,NA
CASSQDSRNEGYTF,TGCGCCAGCAGCCAAGATTCGAGGAACGAGGGCTACACCTTC,NA,TRBJ1-2,TRBV4-1,NA
CASSSPVRGLTGELFF,TGTGCCAGCAGTTCCCCTGTCCGGGGCTTAACCGGGGAGCTGTTTTTT,NA,TRBJ2-2,TRBV27,NA
CASVSDGNTEAFF,TGTGCCAGCGTAAGTGACGGGAACACTGAAGCTTTCTTT,NA,TRBJ1-1,TRBV6-5,NA
CASSREYYGYTF,TGTGCCAGCAGCCGGGAATACTATGGCTACACCTTC,NA,TRBJ1-2,TRBV7-9,NA
CASSLWADSNQPQHF,TGTGCCAGCAGTTTATGGGCGGACAGCAATCAGCCCCAGCATTTT,NA,TRBJ1-5,TRBV27,few
CASTSRPGQEAFF,TGTGCCAGCACCTCAAGGCCGGGACAGGAAGCTTTCTTT,TRBD1,TRBJ1-1,TRBV27,NA
CASSYKGLAGGLVF,TGTGCCAGCAGTTATAAGGGACTAGCGGGGGGGCTGGTCTTC,TRBD2,TRBJ2-1,TRBV6-6,NA
CASSWQQYTGELFF,TGTGCCAGCAGCTGGCAGCAGTACACCGGGGAGCTGTTTTTT,NA,TRBJ2-2,TRBV7-3,NA
CASSLMAAGVTGELFF,TGTGCCAGCAGCCTCATGGCAGCGGGGGTAACCGGGGAGCTGTTTTTT,TRBD2,TRBJ2-2,TRBV7-3,few